The 20 T cell receptor beta chains below were found in one sample sequenced in a study of T cells after yellow fever vaccination. Via MiXCR, TCRdb re-called the 5' RACE reads, giving one row per CDR3 protein. The sample records about 320,000 distinct CDR3 sequences, over 8.5% being singletons. The input for sequencing was CD4+ T cells sorted from PBMCs, taken 45 days after the yellow fever booster vaccination. Receptors were obtained from a man between 18 and 35 years old who received the YFV17D yellow fever vaccine.

This clonotype has a handful of counts. V and J are TRBV12-2 and TRBJ2-1; the table's D gene call, TRBD1, was not cross checked with the DNA. TRBV12-2 represents a pseudogene. This CDR3 region has 14 residues. The CDR3 here is CASRPPRLYNEQFF. CDR3 nucleotides: TGTGCAAGTCGCCCCCCTCGGCTTTACAATGAGCAGTTCTTC.

There are many counts of this clonotype. The chain uses TRBV5-5 and TRBJ2-5; D gene uncertain. V dropped 2 bases and J dropped 4 bases, with 18 bases sitting between them. The CDR3 sequence is 16 residues long. CDR1 SGHKS and CDR2 YYEKEE come from the germline V gene (reference sequence). The CDR3 region has the DNA TGTGCCAGCAGCTTTGGGGAAGGTTCCCACGCAGAGACCCAGTACTTC. Translating gives CASSFGEGSHAETQYF.

The J gene is TRBJ2-4, the V gene TRBV7-2, with D uncertain. Trimming took 1 base from V and 0 from J, leaving 16 bases between them. The CDR3 loop spans 18 amino acids. The germline V gene has CDR1 SGHTA and CDR2 FQGNSA. This CDR3 reads CASSLVRMGPIAKNIQYF. CDR3 DNA sequence: TGTGCCAGCAGCTTAGTTAGGATGGGCCCCATAGCCAAAAACATTCAGTACTTC.

This clonotype was picked up a small number of times. The chain uses TRBV3-1 and TRBJ2-2; D not resolved. The germline CDR1 and CDR2 sequences are LGHDT and YNNKEL (reference sequence). This CDR3 is 13 amino acids long. V was shortened by 2 bases and J by 4 bases, with 5 bases between the two germline ends. CDR3 amino acids: CASSQQATGELFF. For the CDR3, the DNA is TGTGCCAGCAGCCAACAGGCCACCGGGGAGCTGTTTTTT.

This clonotype has only a few counts. The chain joins TRBV20-1 to TRBJ1-4, with D maybe TRBD1 (5 bases). The CDR3 runs to 15 residues. The ends were cut back, 1 base at V and 4 bases at J, with 13 bases in the middle. Germline CDR1 reads DFQATT; CDR2 reads SNEGSKA (reference sequence). CDR3 protein: CSARVGGTVNEKLFF. The CDR3 DNA reads TGCAGTGCTAGAGTGGGGGGGACCGTTAATGAAAAACTGTTTTTT.

This clonotype occurred a few times. V gene TRBV12-3 or TRBV12-4 combines with J gene TRBJ2-1; the D is unclear. The CDR3 loop spans 14 amino acids. The V and J ends lost 6 bases and 5 bases respectively, with 14 bases between them. The DNA of the CDR3 is TGTGCCAGCAGCCCGTTGGAATACCACAATGAGCAGTTCTTC. Its translation is CASSPLEYHNEQFF.

J is TRBJ1-1 and V is TRBV12-3 or TRBV12-4; D perhaps matches TRBD1 (5 bases). This CDR3 has 11 amino acids. With 5 bases removed from V and 10 bases from J, the gap between germline ends came to 11 bases. The CDR3: CASSAGRTAFF. The DNA for the CDR3 is TGTGCCAGCAGTGCAGGGCGTACAGCTTTCTTT.

This chain links TRBV12-3 or TRBV12-4 with TRBJ2-1; D is uncertain. CDR3 length equals 14 residues. V lost 5 bases and J lost 10, with 18 bases in between. The CDR3 DNA reads TGTGCCAGCAGTAGACGGACCCAGGCGGAGGAGCAGTTCTTC. It encodes CASSRRTQAEEQFF.

This clonotype has more than one count but fewer than ten. This chain uses TRBV3-1 with TRBJ2-7, with D possibly being TRBD2 (5 bases). Per germline, CDR1 LGHDT and CDR2 YNNKEL (reference sequence). The ends were cut back, 1 base at V and 1 base at J, with 8 bases in the middle. This CDR3 has 14 amino acids. CDR3 coding DNA: TGTGCCAGCAGCCAAGGAGAGGGTTCCTACGAGCAGTACTTC. Amino acids: CASSQGEGSYEQYF.

The genes are TRBV5-1 and TRBJ2-2; D gene unclear. Trimming pared 0 bases from V and 4 bases from J, leaving 4 bases between. The V gene's germline CDR1 is SGHRS and CDR2 YFSETQ. This CDR3 comprises 13 residues. The CDR3 is CASSLEATGELFF. The DNA of the CDR3 is TGCGCCAGCAGCTTGGAGGCCACCGGGGAGCTGTTTTTT.

J is TRBJ2-5 and V is TRBV11-3; 11 bases agree with TRBD1. This CDR3 has 17 residues. The V gene's germline CDR1 is SGHNT and CDR2 YENEEA. With V trimmed by 1 base and J by 4 bases, 8 bases remained unmatched. DNA for the CDR3: TGTGCCAGCAGCTTAGGATCGGGACAGGGGGAGGTAGAGACCCAGTACTTC. This gives the protein CASSLGSGQGEVETQYF.

Ten or more counts support this clonotype. V gene TRBV6-1 combines with J gene TRBJ2-3, with TRBD2 as a possible D gene (6 bases). Trimming took 6 bases from V and 2 from J, leaving 12 bases between them. The CDR3 runs to 14 residues. CDR1 and CDR2 from the germline V gene are MNHNS and SASEGT. The CDR3 is CASRGLGYTDTQYF. The CDR3 coding sequence is TGTGCCAGCAGGGGACTGGGATACACAGATACGCAGTATTTT.

The chain recombines TRBV5-1 with TRBJ1-3; perhaps TRBD1 as D (5 bases). CDR3 size: 13 residues. V gave up 7 bases and J gave up 4 bases, with 12 bases separating them. Germline CDR1 and CDR2: SGHRS and YFSETQ. The DNA of the CDR3 is TGCGCCAGCGGGCAGGGTTCAGGAAACACCATATATTTT. It yields the protein CASGQGSGNTIYF.

This clonotype was found a few times. This sequence joins TRBV6-5 and TRBJ2-1; possibly TRBD1 or TRBD2 for D (6 bases each). Deletions cut 7 bases from V and 5 bases from J, with 18 bases between. This CDR3 contains 15 residues. Germline values: CDR1 MNHEY, CDR2 SVGAGI. CDR3 amino acids: CASKGGGRGNNEQFF. CDR3 sequence (DNA): TGTGCCAGCAAGGGGGGCGGTCGAGGGAACAATGAGCAGTTCTTC.

This clonotype came up a few times. The J gene is TRBJ2-5, the V gene TRBV28; D perhaps matches TRBD2 (6 bases). CDR3 length: 16 residues. Looked up from germline, CDR1 is MDHEN and CDR2 is SYDVKM. The V gene lost 7 bases and the J gene lost 4 bases, with 22 bases spanning the gap. CDR3 in amino acids: CASTPGRLGVSETQYF. The CDR3 DNA reads TGTGCCAGCACCCCAGGAAGACTAGGGGTATCAGAGACCCAGTACTTC.

The chain combines TRBV12-3 or TRBV12-4 with TRBJ2-3; TRBD2 aligns across 9 bases. J gave up 5 bases and V 3 bases, and 6 bases lay outside the gene matches. CDR3 length: 15 amino acids. DNA for the CDR3: TGTGCCAGCAGTTTTTTTAGCGGGGGAGGAGATACGCAGTATTTT. Translation gives CASSFFSGGGDTQYF.

The V call is TRBV25-1, the J call TRBJ2-5, with D maybe TRBD2 (6 bases). V was trimmed by 1 base and J by 1 base, leaving 13 bases between them. The CDR3 consists of 16 residues. Germline V gene data show CDR1 as MGHDK and CDR2 as SYGVNS. CDR3 sequence (DNA): TGTGCCAGCAGTGAATCGGGAGCGACCAGCCAAGAGACCCAGTACTTC. Amino acid sequence: CASSESGATSQETQYF.

The chain is built from TRBV7-3 and TRBJ2-1; D gene ambiguous. With 9 bases removed from V and 9 bases from J, the gap between germline ends came to 12 bases. Looked up from germline, CDR1 is SGHTA and CDR2 is FQGTGA. CDR3 size: 11 residues. CDR3 sequence: CARASRFEQFF. The CDR3 coding sequence is TGTGCCAGGGCCTCTCGGTTTGAGCAGTTCTTC.

In its sample, this clonotype was seen a few times. J is TRBJ2-3 and V is TRBV20-1; 10 bases map to TRBD2. From germline, CDR1 is DFQATT and CDR2 SNEGSKA (reference sequence). This CDR3 region has 17 residues. J was trimmed by 8 bases and V by 0 bases; bases with no gene match: 14. CDR3 sequence (DNA): TGCAGTGCTAGAGATCCGAGTAGCGGGGGGTCGGTTGGTACGCAGTATTTT. Protein sequence: CSARDPSSGGSVGTQYF.

This clonotype was recorded a few times. The chain is built from TRBV10-3 and TRBJ2-5; 9 bases are a match to TRBD2. V lost 10 bases and J lost 2; bases outside the gene matches: 8. CDR3 length: 14 amino acids. The V gene's germline CDR1 is ENHRY and CDR2 SYGVKD. The DNA for the CDR3 is TGTGCCACCAGACCGCTAGCGGGGCAAGAGACCCAGTACTTC. Protein: CATRPLAGQETQYF.